These T cell receptor beta chains were read from a single sample in a study of blood T cells in healthy people across ages. TCRdb re-called the 5' RACE reads through MiXCR, storing one row per CDR3 protein. Of some 370,000 distinct CDR3 sequences listed, roughly half are singletons. Sequenced material: blood. The receptors were sampled from a man in his 60s in good health. Both conserved end residues are part of each CDR3. The D gene is left open where the match is weak. Clone size is not always given. Where it is, it says once, few, many or a class for expanded clones.

j_gene: TRBJ2-7
v_gene: TRBV20-1
abundance: few
d_gene: TRBD1
CDR3aa: CSARWRDRGYEQYF
CDR3nt: TGCAGTGCTAGATGGCGGGACAGGGGCTACGAGCAGTACTTC

j_gene: TRBJ2-5
v_gene: TRBV5-1
abundance: NA
d_gene: TRBD2
CDR3aa: CASSSGPGGGHQETQYF
CDR3nt: TGCGCCAGCAGCTCGGGCCCCGGCGGGGGACACCAAGAGACCCAGTACTTC

j_gene: TRBJ2-7
v_gene: TRBV27
abundance: NA
d_gene: NA
CDR3aa: CASRRLSSYEQYF
CDR3nt: TGTGCCAGCAGGAGACTCAGCTCCTACGAGCAGTACTTC

j_gene: TRBJ2-3
v_gene: TRBV6-5
abundance: many
d_gene: TRBD1
CDR3aa: CASSRVGTGGAADTQYF
CDR3nt: TGTGCCAGCAGCCGCGTCGGGACAGGGGGCGCAGCAGATACGCAGTATTTT

j_gene: TRBJ2-1
v_gene: TRBV15
abundance: many
d_gene: NA
CDR3aa: CATSRGTRIEQFF
CDR3nt: TGTGCCACCAGCAGAGGAACCCGGATTGAGCAGTTCTTC

j_gene: TRBJ2-7
v_gene: TRBV11-3
abundance: few
d_gene: NA
CDR3aa: CASSLVLAGEQYF
CDR3nt: TGTGCCAGCAGCTTAGTCCTAGCCGGCGAGCAGTACTTC

j_gene: TRBJ1-6
v_gene: TRBV12-3/TRBV12-4
abundance: NA
d_gene: NA
CDR3aa: CASSLNFYRTNSPLHF
CDR3nt: TGTGCCAGCAGTTTAAATTTCTACCGGACTAATTCACCCCTCCACTTT

j_gene: TRBJ2-3
v_gene: TRBV11-3
abundance: NA
d_gene: NA
CDR3aa: CASSLGPGTEDTQYF
CDR3nt: TGTGCCAGCAGCTTAGGGCCTGGGACGGAAGATACGCAGTATTTT

j_gene: TRBJ2-3
v_gene: TRBV6-1
abundance: NA
d_gene: TRBD2
CDR3aa: CASILSGGTDTQYF
CDR3nt: TGTGCCAGTATTTTATCGGGGGGTACAGATACGCAGTATTTT

j_gene: TRBJ2-1
v_gene: TRBV11-2
abundance: many
d_gene: NA
CDR3aa: CASSLTDNEQFF
CDR3nt: TGTGCCAGCAGCTTAACAGACAATGAGCAGTTCTTC

j_gene: TRBJ1-2
v_gene: TRBV27
abundance: NA
d_gene: NA
CDR3aa: CASRRAGNYGYTF
CDR3nt: TGTGCCAGCAGGAGGGCGGGGAACTATGGCTACACCTTC

j_gene: TRBJ2-5
v_gene: TRBV6-2/TRBV6-3
abundance: NA
d_gene: NA
CDR3aa: CASSYGFEETQYF
CDR3nt: TGTGCCAGCAGTTACGGCTTCGAAGAGACCCAGTACTTC

j_gene: TRBJ1-5
v_gene: TRBV20-1
abundance: NA
d_gene: NA
CDR3aa: CSAFRPRGNQPQHF
CDR3nt: TGCAGTGCTTTCAGGCCCAGGGGCAATCAGCCCCAGCATTTT

j_gene: TRBJ2-7
v_gene: TRBV9
abundance: NA
d_gene: NA
CDR3aa: CASSVGRVNEQYF
CDR3nt: TGTGCCAGCAGCGTAGGCAGGGTCAATGAGCAGTACTTC

j_gene: TRBJ1-6
v_gene: TRBV29-1
abundance: NA
d_gene: TRBD1
CDR3aa: CSVAEQGVGSPLHF
CDR3nt: TGCAGCGTTGCCGAACAGGGGGTAGGGTCACCCCTCCACTTT

j_gene: TRBJ2-5
v_gene: TRBV9
abundance: NA
d_gene: NA
CDR3aa: CASSAGGLRRETQYF
CDR3nt: TGTGCCAGCAGCGCCGGGGGGCTACGTCGGGAGACCCAGTACTTC

j_gene: TRBJ2-3
v_gene: TRBV12-3/TRBV12-4
abundance: once
d_gene: NA
CDR3aa: CASSWEQLRTDTQYF
CDR3nt: TGTGCCAGCAGTTGGGAGCAGCTCCGCACAGATACGCAGTATTTT

j_gene: TRBJ2-5
v_gene: TRBV7-2
abundance: few
d_gene: TRBD1
CDR3aa: CASRSTRDRGPLTVREQYF
CDR3nt: TGTGCCAGCCGATCAACACGGGACAGGGGGCCCCTTACGGTGAGGGAGCAGTACTTC

j_gene: TRBJ2-5
v_gene: TRBV11-2
abundance: NA
d_gene: TRBD2
CDR3aa: CASSIGTIQETQYF
CDR3nt: TGTGCCAGCAGCATCGGGACTATCCAAGAGACCCAGTACTTC

j_gene: TRBJ2-7
v_gene: TRBV3-1
abundance: NA
d_gene: NA
CDR3aa: CASSQGLPSSYEQYF
CDR3nt: TGTGCCAGCAGCCAAGGGCTCCCATCCTCCTACGAGCAGTACTTC

j_gene: TRBJ2-3
v_gene: TRBV9
abundance: NA
d_gene: NA
CDR3aa: CASSRGTSDTQYF
CDR3nt: TGTGCCAGCTCCCGTGGTACCTCAGATACGCAGTATTTT

j_gene: TRBJ2-4
v_gene: TRBV5-6
abundance: NA
d_gene: NA
CDR3aa: CASSLWRSLKIYKQYF
CDR3nt: TGTGCCAGCAGCCTGTGGAGGTCCCTCAAAATTTACAAGCAGTACTTC

j_gene: TRBJ2-5
v_gene: TRBV4-2
abundance: NA
d_gene: TRBD2
CDR3aa: CASSQDGTSGGLGRRETQYF
CDR3nt: TGTGCCAGCAGCCAAGATGGGACTAGCGGGGGGTTGGGTCGGAGGGAGACCCAGTACTTC

j_gene: TRBJ2-5
v_gene: TRBV12-3/TRBV12-4
abundance: NA
d_gene: NA
CDR3aa: CASRSPLYELYF
CDR3nt: TGTGCCAGCAGGTCTCCCCTTTACGAGCTGTACTTC

j_gene: TRBJ2-3
v_gene: TRBV29-1
abundance: NA
d_gene: NA
CDR3aa: CSVRHPGLATGGDTQYF
CDR3nt: TGCAGCGTTCGCCACCCGGGACTAGCGACAGGGGGAGATACGCAGTATTTT

j_gene: TRBJ2-1
v_gene: TRBV12-3/TRBV12-4
abundance: NA
d_gene: NA
CDR3aa: CASSRLGGPYNEQFF
CDR3nt: TGTGCCAGCAGTCGATTGGGGGGACCATACAATGAGCAGTTCTTC

j_gene: TRBJ2-2
v_gene: TRBV7-7
abundance: NA
d_gene: TRBD2
CDR3aa: CASSSQISSGRDTGELFF
CDR3nt: TGTGCTAGCAGCTCGCAGATCTCTAGCGGGAGAGACACCGGGGAGCTGTTTTTT

j_gene: TRBJ2-7
v_gene: TRBV12-3/TRBV12-4
abundance: few
d_gene: NA
CDR3aa: CASSRRVGSYEQYF
CDR3nt: TGTGCCAGCAGTCGCAGGGTAGGGAGCTACGAGCAGTACTTC

j_gene: TRBJ2-1
v_gene: TRBV2
abundance: NA
d_gene: TRBD2
CDR3aa: CASSGTRANNEQFF
CDR3nt: TGTGCCAGCAGTGGGACTAGGGCGAACAATGAGCAGTTCTTC

j_gene: TRBJ2-3
v_gene: TRBV7-9
abundance: NA
d_gene: NA
CDR3aa: CASSPRGRTDTQYF
CDR3nt: TGTGCCAGCAGCCCACGGGGGCGCACAGATACGCAGTATTTT

j_gene: TRBJ2-1
v_gene: TRBV20-1
abundance: NA
d_gene: NA
CDR3aa: CSARGAGRYNEQFF
CDR3nt: TGCAGTGCTAGAGGGGCGGGACGTTACAATGAGCAGTTCTTC

j_gene: TRBJ2-7
v_gene: TRBV29-1
abundance: many
d_gene: NA
CDR3aa: CSVESGTYEQYF
CDR3nt: TGCAGCGTTGAATCCGGAACCTACGAGCAGTACTTC

j_gene: TRBJ1-5
v_gene: TRBV6-1
abundance: NA
d_gene: NA
CDR3aa: CASSEASGGARFQPQHF
CDR3nt: TGTGCCAGCAGTGAAGCGAGCGGGGGGGCGCGGTTTCAGCCCCAGCATTTT

j_gene: TRBJ2-3
v_gene: TRBV3-1
abundance: few
d_gene: NA
CDR3aa: CASSQDIALLSTDTQYF
CDR3nt: TGTGCCAGCAGCCAGGATATAGCCCTCCTAAGCACAGATACGCAGTATTTT

j_gene: TRBJ2-6
v_gene: TRBV12-3/TRBV12-4
abundance: NA
d_gene: NA
CDR3aa: CASSPSGARALVANVLTF
CDR3nt: TGTGCCAGCAGCCCCTCTGGGGCCAGGGCTCTGGTGGCCAACGTCCTGACTTTC

j_gene: TRBJ2-7
v_gene: TRBV9
abundance: NA
d_gene: TRBD2
CDR3aa: CASSVGTSGNYEQYF
CDR3nt: TGTGCCAGCAGCGTAGGGACTAGCGGGAATTACGAGCAGTACTTC

j_gene: TRBJ1-4
v_gene: TRBV12-3/TRBV12-4
abundance: NA
d_gene: NA
CDR3aa: CASRRWGDNNEKLFF
CDR3nt: TGTGCCAGCCGTCGGTGGGGAGATAATAATGAAAAACTGTTTTTT

j_gene: TRBJ2-3
v_gene: TRBV9
abundance: NA
d_gene: TRBD2
CDR3aa: CASSVRTSGFGDTQYF
CDR3nt: TGTGCCAGCAGCGTAAGGACTAGCGGGTTTGGGGATACGCAGTATTTT

j_gene: TRBJ2-7
v_gene: TRBV12-3/TRBV12-4
abundance: few
d_gene: NA
CDR3aa: CASSLVAQPSYEQYF
CDR3nt: TGTGCCAGCAGTTTAGTAGCGCAACCTTCCTACGAGCAGTACTTC

j_gene: TRBJ2-7
v_gene: TRBV20-1
abundance: NA
d_gene: NA
CDR3aa: CSANSPHRLSYEQYF
CDR3nt: TGCAGTGCTAATTCTCCTCACAGGCTCTCCTACGAGCAGTACTTC

j_gene: TRBJ2-7
v_gene: TRBV7-7
abundance: NA
d_gene: TRBD1
CDR3aa: CASSAGPGTESYEQYF
CDR3nt: TGTGCTAGCAGCGCAGGCCCCGGGACAGAATCCTACGAGCAGTACTTC

j_gene: TRBJ2-7
v_gene: TRBV28
abundance: NA
d_gene: NA
CDR3aa: CASTTSGSEQYF
CDR3nt: TGTGCCAGCACGACTAGTGGGTCCGAGCAGTACTTC

j_gene: TRBJ2-1
v_gene: TRBV7-2
abundance: NA
d_gene: NA
CDR3aa: CASLWAGNAYNEQFF
CDR3nt: TGTGCCAGCCTTTGGGCAGGAAACGCCTACAATGAGCAGTTCTTC

j_gene: TRBJ1-2
v_gene: TRBV28
abundance: once
d_gene: NA
CDR3aa: CASRSSGVRGYTF
CDR3nt: TGTGCCAGCAGATCCTCAGGGGTCAGGGGCTACACCTTC

j_gene: TRBJ1-4
v_gene: TRBV7-2
abundance: NA
d_gene: NA
CDR3aa: CASSPYSEEKLFF
CDR3nt: TGTGCCAGCAGCCCATACAGCGAGGAGAAACTGTTTTTT

j_gene: TRBJ2-3
v_gene: TRBV4-2
abundance: NA
d_gene: TRBD1
CDR3aa: CASSQGDGTASTDTQYF
CDR3nt: TGTGCCAGCAGCCAAGGGGACGGGACAGCTAGCACAGATACGCAGTATTTT

j_gene: TRBJ2-7
v_gene: TRBV9
abundance: NA
d_gene: TRBD2
CDR3aa: CASSPGLAHLGEQYF
CDR3nt: TGTGCCAGCAGCCCAGGACTAGCTCACTTGGGCGAGCAGTACTTC

j_gene: TRBJ2-5
v_gene: TRBV20-1
abundance: NA
d_gene: NA
CDR3aa: CSAWGIGGETQYF
CDR3nt: TGCAGTGCGTGGGGGATCGGGGGTGAGACCCAGTACTTC

j_gene: TRBJ2-1
v_gene: TRBV10-3
abundance: NA
d_gene: NA
CDR3aa: CAISGTERGTYNEQFF
CDR3nt: TGTGCCATCAGTGGGACGGAAAGGGGAACCTACAATGAGCAGTTCTTC

j_gene: TRBJ1-1
v_gene: TRBV7-3
abundance: many
d_gene: NA
CDR3aa: CASSSSRGRDTEAFF
CDR3nt: TGTGCCAGCAGCTCCTCTCGGGGTAGGGACACTGAAGCTTTCTTT